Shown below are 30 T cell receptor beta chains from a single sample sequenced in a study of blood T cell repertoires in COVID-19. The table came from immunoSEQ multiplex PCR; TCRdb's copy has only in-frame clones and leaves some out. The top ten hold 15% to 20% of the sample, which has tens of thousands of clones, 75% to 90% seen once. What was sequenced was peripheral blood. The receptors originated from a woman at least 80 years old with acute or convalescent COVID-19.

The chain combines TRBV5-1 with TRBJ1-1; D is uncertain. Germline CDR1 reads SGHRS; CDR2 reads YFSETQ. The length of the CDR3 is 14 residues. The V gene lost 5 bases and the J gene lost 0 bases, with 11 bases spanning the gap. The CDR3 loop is CASSGGSMNTEAFF. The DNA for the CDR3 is TGCGCCAGCAGTGGAGGGTCCATGAACACTGAAGCTTTCTTT.

In nucleotides, the CDR3 is TGTGCCTGGAGAGCGGGACCTGGCCCGGATGAGCAGTTCTTC. Translated, it gives CAWRAGPGPDEQFF. The chain combines TRBV30 with TRBJ2-1; 7 nucleotides match TRBD2. Germline values: CDR1 GTSNPN, CDR2 SVGIG (reference sequence). V shed 3 bases and J 8 bases; nucleotides not matched to a gene: 10. The CDR3 totals 14 residues.

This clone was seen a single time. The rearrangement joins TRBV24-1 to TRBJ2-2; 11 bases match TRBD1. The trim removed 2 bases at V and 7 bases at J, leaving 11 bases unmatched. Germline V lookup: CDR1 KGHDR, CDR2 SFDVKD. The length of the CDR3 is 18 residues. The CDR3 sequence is CATSDSAGQGALGGELFF. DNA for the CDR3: TGTGCCACCAGTGATTCCGCCGGACAGGGGGCGCTCGGCGGGGAGCTGTTTTTT.

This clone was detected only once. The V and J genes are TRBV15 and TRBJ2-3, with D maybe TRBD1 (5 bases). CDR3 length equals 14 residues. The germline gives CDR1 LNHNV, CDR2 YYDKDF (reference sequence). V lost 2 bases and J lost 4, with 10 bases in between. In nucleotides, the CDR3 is TGTGCCACCAGCAGACCCAGGGTGGCAGATACGCAGTATTTT. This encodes CATSRPRVADTQYF. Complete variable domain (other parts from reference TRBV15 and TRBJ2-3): DAMVIQNPRYQVTQFGKPVTLSCSQTLNHNVMYWYQQKSSQAPKLLFHYYDKDFNNEADTPDNFQSRRPNTSFCFLDIRSPGLGDTAMYLCATSRPRVADTQYFGPGTRLTVL.

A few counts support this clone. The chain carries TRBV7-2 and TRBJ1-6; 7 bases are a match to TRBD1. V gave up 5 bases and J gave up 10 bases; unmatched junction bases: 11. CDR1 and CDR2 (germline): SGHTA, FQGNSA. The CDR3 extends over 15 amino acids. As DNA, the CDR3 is TGTGCCAGCAGCCCCCGCGCAGGGGACAGCTCACCCCTCCACTTT. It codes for CASSPRAGDSSPLHF.

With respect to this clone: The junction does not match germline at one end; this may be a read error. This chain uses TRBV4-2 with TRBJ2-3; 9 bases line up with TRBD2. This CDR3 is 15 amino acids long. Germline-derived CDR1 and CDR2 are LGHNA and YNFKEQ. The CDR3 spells CASSQGGTSTNTQYF. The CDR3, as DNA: TGTGCCAGCAGCCAAGGTGGGACTAGCACAAATACGCAGTATTTT.

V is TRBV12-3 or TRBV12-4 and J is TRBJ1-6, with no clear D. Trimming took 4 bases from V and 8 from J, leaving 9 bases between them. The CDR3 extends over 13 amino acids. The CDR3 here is CASSYTADSPLHF. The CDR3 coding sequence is TGTGCCAGCAGTTACACAGCCGATTCACCCCTCCACTTT.

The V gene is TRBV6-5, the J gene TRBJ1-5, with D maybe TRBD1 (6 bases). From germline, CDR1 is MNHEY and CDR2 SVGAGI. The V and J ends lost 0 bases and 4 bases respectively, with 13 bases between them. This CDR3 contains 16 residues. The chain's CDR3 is CASSYSAGVGNQPQHF. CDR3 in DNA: TGTGCCAGCAGTTACTCGGCAGGGGTGGGTAATCAGCCCCAGCATTTT.

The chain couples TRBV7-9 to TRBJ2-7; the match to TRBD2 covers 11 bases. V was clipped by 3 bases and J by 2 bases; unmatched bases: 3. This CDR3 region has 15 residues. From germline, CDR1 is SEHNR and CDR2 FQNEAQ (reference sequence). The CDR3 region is CASSFVAGGPYEQYF. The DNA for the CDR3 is TGTGCCAGCAGCTTCGTAGCGGGAGGGCCCTACGAGCAGTACTTC.

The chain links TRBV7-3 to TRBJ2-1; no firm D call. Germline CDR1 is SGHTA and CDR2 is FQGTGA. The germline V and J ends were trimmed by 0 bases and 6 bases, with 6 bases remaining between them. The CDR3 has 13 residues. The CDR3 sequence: CASSLTGRNEQFF. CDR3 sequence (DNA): TGTGCCAGCAGCTTAACTGGGCGCAATGAGCAGTTCTTC.

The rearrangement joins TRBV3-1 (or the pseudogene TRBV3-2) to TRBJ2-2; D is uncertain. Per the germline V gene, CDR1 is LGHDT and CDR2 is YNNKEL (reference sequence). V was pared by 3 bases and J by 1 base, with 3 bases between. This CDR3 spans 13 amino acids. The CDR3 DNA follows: TGTGCCAGCAGCCACCGGAACACCGGGGAGCTGTTTTTT. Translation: CASSHRNTGELFF.

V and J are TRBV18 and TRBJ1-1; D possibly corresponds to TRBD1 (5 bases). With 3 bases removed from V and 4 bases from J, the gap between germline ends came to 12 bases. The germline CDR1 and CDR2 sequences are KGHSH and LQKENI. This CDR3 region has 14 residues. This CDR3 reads CASSPAGLATEAFF. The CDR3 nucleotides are TGTGCCAGCTCACCGGCAGGGTTGGCCACTGAAGCTTTCTTT.

CDR3 protein: CASSGTGVEKLFF. The CDR3 region has the DNA TGTGCCAGCTCAGGGACAGGGGTGGAAAAACTGTTTTTT. The chain couples TRBV9 to TRBJ1-4, with 10 nucleotides matching TRBD1. CDR1 is SGDLS and CDR2 is YYNGEE in the germline V gene. This CDR3 contains 13 residues. V was pared by 7 bases and J by 8 bases, with 5 bases of the junction left unmatched.

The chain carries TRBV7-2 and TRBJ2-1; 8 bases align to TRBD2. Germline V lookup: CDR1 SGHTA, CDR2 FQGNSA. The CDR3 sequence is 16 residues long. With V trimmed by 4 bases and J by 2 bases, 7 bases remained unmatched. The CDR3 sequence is CASSSPPGGPYNEQFF. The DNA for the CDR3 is TGTGCCAGCAGCTCCCCCCCGGGGGGGCCCTACAATGAGCAGTTCTTC.

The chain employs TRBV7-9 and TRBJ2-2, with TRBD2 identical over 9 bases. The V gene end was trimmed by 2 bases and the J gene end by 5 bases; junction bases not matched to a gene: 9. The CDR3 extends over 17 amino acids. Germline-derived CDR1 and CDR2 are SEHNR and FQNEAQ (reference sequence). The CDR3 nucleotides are TGTGCCAGCAGCTTATTGATGATAACTAGCGGGACCGGGGAGCTGTTTTTT. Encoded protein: CASSLLMITSGTGELFF.

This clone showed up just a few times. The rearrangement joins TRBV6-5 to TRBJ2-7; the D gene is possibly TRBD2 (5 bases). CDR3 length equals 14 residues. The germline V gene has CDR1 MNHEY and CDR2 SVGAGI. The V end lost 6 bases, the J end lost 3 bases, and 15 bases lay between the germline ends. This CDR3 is CASRTQSGFYEQYF. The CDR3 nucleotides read TGTGCCAGCAGGACCCAATCGGGATTCTACGAGCAGTACTTC.

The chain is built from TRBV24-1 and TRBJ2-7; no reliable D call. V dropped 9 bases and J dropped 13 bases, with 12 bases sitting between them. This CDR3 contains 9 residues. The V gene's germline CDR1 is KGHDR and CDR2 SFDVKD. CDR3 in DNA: TGTGCCACCCCAGGTAGTCATTACTTC. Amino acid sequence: CATPGSHYF.

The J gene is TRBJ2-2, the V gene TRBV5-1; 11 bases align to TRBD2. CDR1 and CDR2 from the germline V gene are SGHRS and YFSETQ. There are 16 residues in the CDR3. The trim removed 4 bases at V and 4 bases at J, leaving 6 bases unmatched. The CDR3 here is CASSGSLAGGTGELFF. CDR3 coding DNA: TGCGCCAGCAGCGGGAGCCTAGCGGGAGGCACCGGGGAGCTGTTTTTT.

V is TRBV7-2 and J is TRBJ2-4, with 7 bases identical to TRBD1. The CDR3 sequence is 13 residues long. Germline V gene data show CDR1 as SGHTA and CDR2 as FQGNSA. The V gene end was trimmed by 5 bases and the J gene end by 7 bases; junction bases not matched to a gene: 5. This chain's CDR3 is CASSAGTVNIQYF. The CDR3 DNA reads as TGTGCCAGCAGCGCCGGGACAGTTAACATTCAGTACTTC.

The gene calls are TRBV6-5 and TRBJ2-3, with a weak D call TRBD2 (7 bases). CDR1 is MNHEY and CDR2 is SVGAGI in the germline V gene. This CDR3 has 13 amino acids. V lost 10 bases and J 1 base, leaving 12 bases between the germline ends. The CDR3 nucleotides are TGTGCCACCATCGGGGGGCGCACAGATACGCAGTATTTT. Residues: CATIGGRTDTQYF.

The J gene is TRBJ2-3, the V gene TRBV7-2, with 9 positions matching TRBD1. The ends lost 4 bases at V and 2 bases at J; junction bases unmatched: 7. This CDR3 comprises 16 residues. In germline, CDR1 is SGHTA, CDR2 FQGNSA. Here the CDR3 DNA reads TGTGCCAGCAGCTCCTCCGGGACAGGGAACACAGATACGCAGTATTTT. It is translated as CASSSSGTGNTDTQYF.

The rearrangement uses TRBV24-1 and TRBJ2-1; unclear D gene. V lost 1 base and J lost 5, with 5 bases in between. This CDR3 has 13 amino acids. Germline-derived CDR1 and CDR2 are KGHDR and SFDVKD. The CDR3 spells CATSDFADNEQFF. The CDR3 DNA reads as TGTGCCACCAGTGATTTTGCAGACAATGAGCAGTTCTTC.

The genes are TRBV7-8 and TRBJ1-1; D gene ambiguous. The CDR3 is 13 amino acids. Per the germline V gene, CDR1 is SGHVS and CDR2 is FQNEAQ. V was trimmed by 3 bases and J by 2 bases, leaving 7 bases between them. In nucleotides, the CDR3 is TGTGCCAGCAGCTTGAGGAGAAACACTGAAGCTTTCTTT. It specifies CASSLRRNTEAFF.

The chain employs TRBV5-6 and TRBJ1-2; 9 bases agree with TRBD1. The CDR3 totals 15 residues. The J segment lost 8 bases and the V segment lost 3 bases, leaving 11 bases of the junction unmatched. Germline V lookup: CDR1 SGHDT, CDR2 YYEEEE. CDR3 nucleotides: TGTGCCAGCAGCTCGATTCCGGGACAGGGAGTAGGCTACACCTTC. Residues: CASSSIPGQGVGYTF.

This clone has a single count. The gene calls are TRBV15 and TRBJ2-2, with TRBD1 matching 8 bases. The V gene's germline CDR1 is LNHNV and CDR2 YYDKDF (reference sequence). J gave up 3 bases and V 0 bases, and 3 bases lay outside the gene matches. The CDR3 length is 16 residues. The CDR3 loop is CATSRDDRGYTGELFF. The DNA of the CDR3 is TGTGCCACCAGCAGAGATGACAGGGGTTACACCGGGGAGCTGTTTTTT.

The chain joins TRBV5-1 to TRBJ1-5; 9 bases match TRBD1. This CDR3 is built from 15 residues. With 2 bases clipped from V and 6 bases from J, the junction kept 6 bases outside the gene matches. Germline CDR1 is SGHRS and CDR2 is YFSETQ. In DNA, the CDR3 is TGCGCCAGCAGCTTTGAGACAGGGGGGACTCAGCCCCAGCATTTT. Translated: CASSFETGGTQPQHF.

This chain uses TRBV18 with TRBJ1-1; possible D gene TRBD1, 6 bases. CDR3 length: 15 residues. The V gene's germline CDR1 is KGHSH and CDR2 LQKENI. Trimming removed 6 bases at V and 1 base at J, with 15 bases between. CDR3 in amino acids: CASSRPPRGNTEAFF. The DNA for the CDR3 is TGTGCCAGCTCCCGCCCCCCCAGGGGGAACACTGAAGCTTTCTTT.

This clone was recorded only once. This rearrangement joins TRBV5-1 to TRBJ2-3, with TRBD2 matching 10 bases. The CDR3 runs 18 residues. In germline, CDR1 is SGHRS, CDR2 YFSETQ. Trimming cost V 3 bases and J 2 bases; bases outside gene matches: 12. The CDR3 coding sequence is TGCGCCAGCAGCTCTGGCCAGGTAGCGGGGGGTTCCACAGATACGCAGTATTTT. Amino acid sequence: CASSSGQVAGGSTDTQYF. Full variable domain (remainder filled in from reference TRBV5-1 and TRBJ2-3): KAGVTQTPRYLIKTRGQQVTLSCSPISGHRSVSWYQQTPGQGLQFLFEYFSETQRNKGNFPGRFSGRQFSNSRSEMNVSTLELGDSALYLCASSSGQVAGGSTDTQYFGPGTRLTVL.

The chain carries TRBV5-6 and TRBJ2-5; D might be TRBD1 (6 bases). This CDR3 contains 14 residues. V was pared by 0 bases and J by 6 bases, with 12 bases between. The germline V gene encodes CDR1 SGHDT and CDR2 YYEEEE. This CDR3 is CASSLGGTFKTQYF. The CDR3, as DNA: TGTGCCAGCAGCTTGGGGGGGACATTTAAGACCCAGTACTTC.

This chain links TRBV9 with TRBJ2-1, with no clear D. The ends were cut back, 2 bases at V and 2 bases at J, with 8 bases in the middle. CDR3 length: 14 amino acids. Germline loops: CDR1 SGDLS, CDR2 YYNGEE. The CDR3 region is CASSVSVTYNEQFF. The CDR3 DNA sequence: TGTGCCAGCAGCGTGAGCGTCACCTACAATGAGCAGTTCTTC.